Listed below are T cell receptor beta chains from one sample, sequenced in a study of cytomegalovirus exposure and HLA in healthy donors. This table comes from immunoSEQ multiplex PCR, and its TCRdb copy is limited to in-frame clones, with some not included. The sample shows about 160,000 clones, 77% of them seen only once. Material: PBMCs. The receptor set was obtained from a woman aged 25 to 39 in good health and CMV-seronegative. Both conserved end residues are part of each CDR3. Fields, in order: V gene, J gene, CDR3 protein.

V gene: TRBV29-1
J gene: TRBJ2-1
CDR3 protein: CSARQPSYNEQFF

V gene: TRBV19
J gene: TRBJ2-1
CDR3 protein: CARIADSHNEQFF

V gene: TRBV9
J gene: TRBJ2-1
CDR3 protein: CASSVGGAPWLDEQFF

V gene: TRBV29-1
J gene: TRBJ1-1
CDR3 protein: CSVDRLEAFF

V gene: TRBV6-1
J gene: TRBJ1-5
CDR3 protein: CASSLNRGLNQPQHF

V gene: TRBV5-4
J gene: TRBJ2-2
CDR3 protein: CASSLERRGKDGELFF

V gene: TRBV6-5
J gene: TRBJ1-1
CDR3 protein: CASTRPGATEAFF

V gene: TRBV30
J gene: TRBJ1-4
CDR3 protein: CAGRPGQGATNEKLFF

V gene: TRBV6-5
J gene: TRBJ1-6
CDR3 protein: CASRPGTGAPPLHF

V gene: TRBV10-2
J gene: TRBJ2-5
CDR3 protein: CASSLLTSVQEIQYF

V gene: TRBV4-2
J gene: TRBJ2-1
CDR3 protein: CASSPGLAGGNEQFF